The 30 T cell receptor beta chains listed next were all sequenced from one sample in a study of Graves' ophthalmopathy and Graves' hyperthyroidism. Transcripts of RNA were the source for amplifying TCR beta CDR3 regions. First-round RT-PCR with HTBI primers preceded a second-round multiplex PCR. TCRdb recomputed calls from the multiplex PCR reads with MiXCR, one row per CDR3 protein. The sample includes about 240,000 distinct CDR3 sequences, 40% to 50% of them seen just once. Input material: peripheral blood. The receptors originated from an adult man with Graves' ophthalmopathy.

This clonotype has more than one count but fewer than ten. V is TRBV7-3 and J is TRBJ2-7; TRBD2 matches at 9 bases. V lost 5 bases to trimming and J lost 9 bases; unmatched junction nucleotides: 20. This CDR3 has 17 residues. Germline V lookup: CDR1 SGHTA, CDR2 FQGTGA. The CDR3 region is CASSPTATSGRPPVQYF. The DNA of the CDR3 is TGTGCCAGCAGCCCGACAGCGACTAGCGGCCGACCGCCGGTGCAGTACTTC.

This clonotype was detected only a few times. DNA of the CDR3: TGCGCCAGCAGTGAGGCAGGGAGCTATGGCTACACCTTC. This gives the protein CASSEAGSYGYTF. The chain employs TRBV10-2 and TRBJ1-2, with D maybe TRBD1 (5 bases). Trimming removed 2 bases from V and 4 bases from J, with 8 bases in between. This CDR3 is built from 13 residues. Germline V gene sequence: CDR1 WSHSY, CDR2 SAAADI.

The table lists this clonotype with many counts. The chain employs TRBV10-3 and TRBJ2-5; 8 nucleotides align to TRBD2. Germline CDR1 is ENHRY and CDR2 is SYGVKD. The CDR3 extends over 15 amino acids. V shed 0 bases, J shed 4 bases, and the junction held 4 bases outside the gene matches. The CDR3 region is CAISESSGGPETQYF. The CDR3, as DNA: TGTGCCATCAGTGAGTCGTCGGGAGGGCCAGAGACCCAGTACTTC.

This clonotype was detected a few times. V and J are TRBV7-9 and TRBJ2-5; D is possibly TRBD2 (5 bases). This CDR3 is built from 15 residues. CDR1 and CDR2 from the germline V gene are SEHNR and FQNEAQ (reference sequence). Trimming left V 5 bases short and J 1 base short, with 14 bases between. CDR3 sequence (DNA): TGTGCCAGCAGCCCCCCGGGCGGGCCCCAAGAGACCCAGTACTTC. It is translated as CASSPPGGPQETQYF.

The chain joins TRBV15 to TRBJ2-3; maybe TRBD1 (6 bases). The CDR3 has 14 residues. Trimming cost V 2 bases and J 4 bases, with 10 bases left between them. Germline CDR1 LNHNV, CDR2 YYDKDF (reference sequence). DNA for the CDR3: TGTGCCACCAGCAGAAGGCAGGGGCCAGATACGCAGTATTTT. This sequence encodes CATSRRQGPDTQYF.

This clonotype was recorded at least ten times. This sequence joins TRBV20-1 and TRBJ1-2; D gene unclear. This CDR3 is 13 amino acids long. V was pared by 1 base and J by 4 bases, with 10 bases between. Per the germline V gene, CDR1 is DFQATT and CDR2 is SNEGSKA (reference sequence). The CDR3 here is CSARGPDPYGYTF. CDR3 bases: TGCAGTGCTAGAGGCCCAGACCCCTATGGCTACACCTTC.

There are a few counts of this clonotype. CDR3 DNA: TGTGCCAGCAGTGCACAGGGGTCCTACGAGCAGTACTTC. It translates to CASSAQGSYEQYF. The gene calls are TRBV25-1 and TRBJ2-7, with 7 bases fitting TRBD1. V lost 4 bases to trimming and J lost 1 base; unmatched junction nucleotides: 1. This CDR3 has 13 residues. Germline CDR1 MGHDK, CDR2 SYGVNS.

The gene calls are TRBV5-5 and TRBJ2-7; maybe TRBD1 (6 bases). The CDR3 contains 14 residues. The germline V gene encodes CDR1 SGHKS and CDR2 YYEKEE (reference sequence). Trimming removed 2 bases at V and 5 bases at J, with 14 bases between. The CDR3 DNA is TGTGCCAGCAGCTTTGAATTCAGGGGCCACGAGCAGTACTTC. This sequence encodes CASSFEFRGHEQYF.

In its sample, this clonotype was seen many times. The chain employs TRBV15 and TRBJ1-5; 8 bases align to TRBD1. V shed 3 bases, J shed 6 bases, and the junction held 7 bases outside the gene matches. Germline V gives CDR1 LNHNV, CDR2 YYDKDF (reference sequence). This CDR3 contains 15 residues. The chain's CDR3 is CATSSRGQAGQPQHF. The DNA of the CDR3 is TGTGCCACCAGCAGTAGGGGACAGGCAGGTCAGCCCCAGCATTTT.

This clonotype has a handful of counts. The rearrangement links TRBV5-5 to TRBJ2-7; D possibly matches TRBD1 or TRBD2 (5 bases each). The CDR3 sequence is 13 residues long. CDR1 is SGHKS, CDR2 YYEKEE, per germline (reference sequence). V lost 3 bases, J lost 3 bases, and 10 bases lay in between. In nucleotides, the CDR3 is TGTGCCAGCAGCTGGGACGGCCTCTACGAGCAGTACTTC. Translation gives CASSWDGLYEQYF.

This chain uses TRBV28 with TRBJ2-7; D gene unclear. Germline-derived CDR1 and CDR2 are MDHEN and SYDVKM. The V end was cut by 5 bases, the J end by 3 bases, with 8 bases between. The CDR3 is 12 residues long. This CDR3 is CASSPAHYEQYF. CDR3 bases: TGTGCCAGCAGTCCGGCCCACTACGAGCAGTACTTC.

This clonotype was seen at least ten times. The rearrangement uses TRBV7-6 and TRBJ2-2; 10 bases map to TRBD2. Germline-derived CDR1 and CDR2 are SGHVS and FNYEAQ. The V segment lost 5 bases and the J segment 3 bases; nucleotides outside the gene matches: 6. CDR3 length: 16 amino acids. CDR3 amino acids: CASSVSGGSYTGELFF. The CDR3 DNA follows: TGTGCCAGCAGCGTTAGCGGGGGGTCTTACACCGGGGAGCTGTTTTTT.

This sequence joins TRBV29-1 and TRBJ1-4, with unresolved D. Germline values: CDR1 SQVTM, CDR2 ANQGSEA. V gave up 2 bases and J gave up 0 bases, with 7 bases separating them. The CDR3 is 14 residues long. The CDR3 nucleotides are TGCAGCGTTGAACAGGACGCAACTAATGAAAAACTGTTTTTT. Translation: CSVEQDATNEKLFF.

The chain uses TRBV7-2 and TRBJ1-2; D unresolved. Germline V gene data show CDR1 as SGHTA and CDR2 as FQGNSA. V was trimmed by 5 bases and J by 3 bases, leaving 13 bases between them. This CDR3 region has 14 residues. CDR3 in DNA: TGTGCCAGCAGCGAGATGGGGAGCGACTATGGCTACACCTTC. Amino acids: CASSEMGSDYGYTF.

This clonotype was seen more than once but under ten times. The chain has TRBV24-1 and TRBJ2-2; D remains unclear. The CDR3 runs to 16 residues. V was shortened by 5 bases and J by 4 bases, with 16 bases between the two germline ends. The germline CDR1 and CDR2 sequences are KGHDR and SFDVKD. For the CDR3, the DNA is TGTGCCACCAGTGGTAGAGACATGCCTATCACCGGGGAGCTGTTTTTT. This translates into CATSGRDMPITGELFF.

The chain joins TRBV20-1 to TRBJ1-1; 7 nucleotides align to TRBD1. The V gene's germline CDR1 is DFQATT and CDR2 SNEGSKA (reference sequence). J lost 4 bases, V lost 0 bases, and 5 bases had no gene match. The CDR3 runs to 14 residues. CDR3 bases: TGCAGTGCTAGAGATTACAGGGGTCCCACTGAAGCTTTCTTT. Its protein is CSARDYRGPTEAFF.

J is TRBJ1-6 and V is TRBV7-2, with D unresolved. CDR3 length equals 13 residues. The germline V and J ends were trimmed by 3 bases and 14 bases, with 14 bases remaining between them. In germline, CDR1 is SGHTA, CDR2 FQGNSA. The CDR3 region has the DNA TGTGCCAGCAGCTTGGCGGCCCCGATAACCCTCCACTTT. Translating it yields CASSLAAPITLHF.

The rearrangement links TRBV11-2 to TRBJ2-6; D not certain. Trimming shortened V by 3 bases and J by 0 bases, and 6 bases separated the two germline ends. The CDR3 extends over 15 amino acids. In germline, CDR1 is SGHAT, CDR2 FQNNGV. The CDR3 nucleotides read TGTGCCAGCAGCTTGATCTTCTCTGGGGCCAACGTCCTGACTTTC. Translating gives CASSLIFSGANVLTF.

The V call is TRBV7-8, the J call TRBJ2-7; 9 bases agree with TRBD1. The length of the CDR3 is 16 residues. Losses at the gene ends were 5 bases for V and 1 base for J; bases not matched to a gene: 9. Germline V gene sequence: CDR1 SGHVS, CDR2 FQNEAQ. DNA for the CDR3: TGTGCCAGCAGCCTCATGTCCGGACAGGGGTCCTACGAGCAGTACTTC. It encodes CASSLMSGQGSYEQYF.

This clonotype was picked up a small number of times. This chain links TRBV7-2 with TRBJ1-5; perhaps TRBD1 as D (5 bases). Trimming shortened V by 3 bases and J by 5 bases, and 8 bases separated the two germline ends. CDR1 and CDR2 from the germline V gene are SGHTA and FQGNSA. The CDR3 runs 13 residues. CDR3 residues: CASSFQGDQPQHF. CDR3 DNA: TGTGCCAGCAGCTTTCAAGGGGATCAGCCCCAGCATTTT.

This clonotype was observed a few times. The V call is TRBV20-1, the J call TRBJ1-6; 8 nucleotides match TRBD1. CDR1 and CDR2 from the germline V gene are DFQATT and SNEGSKA (reference sequence). The V segment lost 4 bases and the J segment 9 bases; nucleotides outside the gene matches: 8. This CDR3 spans 14 amino acids. The CDR3 nucleotides are TGCAGTGCTATAGGAGCAGGGGGCTCTTCACCCCTCCACTTT. This encodes CSAIGAGGSSPLHF.

In this sample, this clonotype turned up a few times. The rearrangement uses TRBV7-9 and TRBJ2-7; 11 nucleotides line up with TRBD2. V shed 5 bases and J 2 bases; nucleotides not matched to a gene: 8. Germline V lookup: CDR1 SEHNR, CDR2 FQNEAQ (reference sequence). The CDR3 runs to 16 residues. This CDR3 reads CASSQATSGTTYEQYF. DNA for the CDR3: TGTGCCAGCAGCCAAGCGACTAGCGGGACAACCTACGAGCAGTACTTC.

This clonotype was seen a few times. The genes are TRBV6-5 and TRBJ1-6; D not resolved. Germline V gives CDR1 MNHEY, CDR2 SVGAGI. This CDR3 region has 11 residues. V shed 2 bases and J shed 11 bases, with 4 bases lying between them. CDR3 in amino acids: CASSYLPPLHF. Written as DNA, the CDR3 is TGTGCCAGCAGTTACCTCCCACCCCTCCACTTT.

Comments on this clonotype: The CDR3 ends on some other residue instead of the conserved phenylalanine or tryptophan, so this is likely a read error. The DNA is omitted, as the CDR3 cannot be located on it reliably, and the CDR3 follows TCRdb's listing. This rearrangement joins TRBV20-1 to TRBJ2-7; the table's D call TRBD1 went unverified against the DNA. Germline V gene sequence: CDR1 DFQATT, CDR2 SNEGSKA (reference sequence). The CDR3 spans 9 residues, counting both ends. The CDR3 loop is CSAPNRERI.

Only a few counts were recorded for this clonotype. The chain combines TRBV20-1 with TRBJ1-5; D ambiguous. The CDR3 is 11 residues long. Germline V gene sequence: CDR1 DFQATT, CDR2 SNEGSKA (reference sequence). The germline V and J ends were trimmed by 1 base and 4 bases, with 2 bases remaining between them. The CDR3 region is CSARGNQPQHF. DNA of the CDR3: TGCAGTGCTAGAGGGAATCAGCCCCAGCATTTT.

Regarding this clonotype: This could be a read error, since a much larger clone is one nucleotide away. V and J are TRBV5-1 and TRBJ1-4; D ambiguous. In germline, CDR1 is SGHRS, CDR2 YFSETQ. The CDR3 extends over 13 amino acids. The CDR3 sequence: CASSTNSGEKLLF. The CDR3 DNA reads TGTGCCAGCAGCACCAACAGCGGTGAAAAACTGCTTTTT.

The chain employs TRBV14 and TRBJ1-1; TRBD1 matches 7 bases. Germline values: CDR1 SGHDN, CDR2 FVKESK. The CDR3 extends over 15 amino acids. V trimming: 3 bases; J trimming: 1 base; junction bases outside the gene matches: 5. The CDR3 here is CASSQTDRTNTEAFF. The CDR3 DNA follows: TGTGCCAGCAGCCAGACGGACAGGACGAACACTGAAGCTTTCTTT.

This clonotype turned up a few times. This rearrangement joins TRBV10-3 to TRBJ1-2; D not certain. The CDR3 runs 12 residues. V was pared by 2 bases and J by 7 bases, with 8 bases between. CDR1 and CDR2 (germline): ENHRY, SYGVKD. The DNA for the CDR3 is TGTGCCATCAGTGAGAGGGCTGTTGGCTACACCTTC. This codes for CAISERAVGYTF.

To note about this clonotype: This sequence may be a read error, since a much larger clone differs from it by one base. The rearrangement links TRBV12-3 or TRBV12-4 to TRBJ2-6; D remains ambiguous. This CDR3 contains 13 residues. The germline V and J ends were trimmed by 10 bases and 3 bases, with 10 bases remaining between them. The CDR3 region is CATFILGANVLTF. Here the CDR3 DNA reads TGTGCCACCTTCATCCTTGGGGCCAACGTCCTGACTTTC.

V gene TRBV20-1 combines with J gene TRBJ1-4; TRBD1 agrees at 8 bases. Per germline, CDR1 DFQATT and CDR2 SNEGSKA (reference sequence). The length of the CDR3 is 12 residues. V shed 6 bases and J 5 bases; nucleotides not matched to a gene: 2. This CDR3 reads CSAHRGNEKLFF. The CDR3 region has the DNA TGCAGTGCCCACAGGGGGAATGAAAAACTGTTTTTT.